This TCR beta chain is from a study of blood T cell repertoires in COVID-19. Overall study: Specimens from acute and convalescent COVID-19 originated in the United States, Italy and Spain. PBMCs, B-cell-depleted T cells, or T cells provided the cDNA or gDNA that made up the material.

V shed 6 bases and J 7 bases; nucleotides not matched to a gene: 5. Germline assignment: CDR1 MNHEY and CDR2 SVGEGT. CDR3 length equals 15 residues. Sequenced by immunoSEQ multiplex PCR; TCRdb stores in-frame clones only, minus some. This table has roughly 160,000 clones, over 70% appearing once. Which cohort a participant joined came from the clinical history participants gave. The V gene is TRBV6-2 or TRBV6-3, the J gene TRBJ2-2, with 13 bases that match TRBD2. The sequence was collected from a woman aged 40-49 years with acute COVID-19. The sample was PBMCs or T cells enriched from blood (not recorded which). CDR3 coding DNA: TGTGCCAGCAGCCGACTAGCGGGAGGAATCGGGGAGCTGTTTTTT. Translated: CASSRLAGGIGELFF.